Sequencing of this T cell receptor (beta chain) was carried out in a study of regulatory T cells in long-lasting Graves disease. HTBI primers from iRepertoire and Arm-PCR of CDR3 regions yielded the TCR beta libraries. In the authors' methods: Sequenced samples collectively carried under 75 TRBV and roughly 15 TRBJ segments. MiXCR was run by TCRdb on the multiplex PCR reads, yielding one entry per CDR3 protein. TCRdb, not the authors, supplied the V and J calls. Counted here are about 320,000 distinct CDR3 sequences, 18% occurring once; the ten biggest clones make up roughly 35%. Time point denoted: newly diagnosed GD, antithyroid drugs for less than 3 months. The TCR library was made from RNA extracted from PBMCs. The sequenced sample was peripheral blood mononuclear cells (PBMCs), obtained at new diagnosis, from a patient treated with antithyroid drugs. This clonotype originated in a female donor with Graves disease.

The CDR3 DNA sequence: TGTGCCTGGAGTTCCTGGGGAGGGTTGAACACTGAAGCTTTCTTT. Protein: CAWSSWGGLNTEAFF. V usage is TRBV30 and J usage is TRBJ1-1; D unclear. V lost 2 bases and J 0 bases, leaving 13 bases between the germline ends. Looked up from germline, CDR1 is GTSNPN and CDR2 is SVGIG (reference sequence). This CDR3 contains 15 residues.